One sample yielded the 25 T cell receptor beta chains listed below, sequenced in a study of CD8 T cells in ankylosing spondylitis. Via MiXCR, TCRdb re-called the 5' RACE reads, giving one row per CDR3 protein. Of more than 600,000 distinct CDR3 sequences detected, roughly 20% appear once; the ten largest clones hold under 20%. Broader study findings: Ankylosing spondylitis blood appeared to carry a characteristic TCR beta motif of 7 or 8 highly homologous variants.

For these TCRs, the target antigens are not known. The specimen was blood, either unsorted or a sorted T cell fraction (not recorded which). The receptors were gathered from a male donor with ankylosing spondylitis.

The chain uses TRBV20-1 and TRBJ2-1; D possibly uses TRBD1 or TRBD2 (6 bases each). Germline V gene data show CDR1 as DFQATT and CDR2 as SNEGSKA (reference sequence). There are 15 residues in the CDR3. The V and J ends lost 5 bases and 3 bases respectively, with 17 bases between them. The CDR3 DNA follows: TGCAGTGCTCTCCGATTGGGGGGCCTCTACAATGAGCAGTTCTTC. Its translation is CSALRLGGLYNEQFF.

This chain links TRBV5-1 with TRBJ1-5, with D hard to call. CDR1 is SGHRS, CDR2 YFSETQ, per germline. With 4 bases removed from V and 4 bases from J, the gap between germline ends came to 12 bases. This CDR3 region has 14 residues. Here the CDR3 reads CASSPENRNQPQHF. CDR3 in DNA: TGCGCCAGCAGCCCCGAAAACAGAAATCAGCCCCAGCATTTT.

This clonotype has a count of ten or more. The chain combines TRBV12-3 or TRBV12-4 with TRBJ1-2, with a weak D call TRBD1 (6 bases). Between the trimmed V and J ends, which lost 5 bases and 2 bases, there was a span of 12 bases. The CDR3 consists of 14 residues. The CDR3: CASSPTGPNYGYTF. The DNA for the CDR3 is TGTGCCAGCAGTCCCACAGGGCCAAACTATGGCTACACCTTC.

The V call is TRBV6-1, the J call TRBJ2-3; 9 bases are a match to TRBD1. Trimming at V came to 6 bases and at J to 5 bases, leaving 12 bases not matched to a gene. Per the germline V gene, CDR1 is MNHNS and CDR2 is SASEGT. The CDR3 loop spans 16 amino acids. The CDR3 here is CASSDPGTGREDTQYF. The CDR3 nucleotides are TGTGCCAGCAGCGATCCCGGGACAGGGAGGGAAGATACGCAGTATTTT.

This sequence joins TRBV29-1 and TRBJ2-7, with TRBD2 identical over 10 bases. Germline-derived CDR1 and CDR2 are SQVTM and ANQGSEA. The CDR3 contains 14 residues. The V and J ends lost 5 bases and 5 bases, in that order; junction bases with no gene match: 9. CDR3 sequence (DNA): TGCAGCGTTTTAGGGGCTAGCGGGAGCCACGAGCAGTACTTC. As protein: CSVLGASGSHEQYF.

The CDR3 bases are TGTGCCAGCAGCTTGACAGGGGGCACGGGCAATCAGCCCCAGCATTTT. It is translated as CASSLTGGTGNQPQHF. The chain recombines TRBV5-6 with TRBJ1-5; 9 bases are a match to TRBD1. Germline V lookup: CDR1 SGHDT, CDR2 YYEEEE. The CDR3 contains 16 residues. The V and J ends lost 1 base and 2 bases, in that order; junction bases with no gene match: 4.

CDR3 protein: CASSSRAGEGEQFF. The CDR3 DNA reads TGTGCCAGCAGCTCGAGAGCGGGTGAGGGTGAGCAGTTCTTC. The chain employs TRBV7-2 and TRBJ2-1; weak D call: TRBD2 (6 bases). V was cut by 4 bases and J by 9 bases, with 16 bases left in between. This CDR3 has 14 residues. In germline, CDR1 is SGHTA, CDR2 FQGNSA.

In this sample, this clonotype turned up once. CDR3 protein: CASSLSYGNGGTQYF. CDR3 DNA sequence: TGTGCCAGCAGTTTATCATACGGGAATGGGGGTACGCAGTATTTT. The chain employs TRBV28 and TRBJ2-3; D could derive from TRBD1 or TRBD2 (5 bases each). Germline loops: CDR1 MDHEN, CDR2 SYDVKM. The ends were cut back, 1 base at V and 8 bases at J, with 16 bases in the middle. The CDR3 covers 15 residues.

This clonotype was counted at least ten times. The V call is TRBV4-1, the J call TRBJ2-2; D is unclear. V shed 0 bases and J shed 7 bases, with 9 bases lying between them. The germline gives CDR1 MGHRA, CDR2 YSYEKL. The CDR3 has 14 amino acids. CDR3: CASSQDSPLGELFF. CDR3 sequence (DNA): TGCGCCAGCAGCCAAGACTCTCCCCTCGGGGAGCTGTTTTTT.

This clonotype was found a few times. The CDR3 protein is CASTPSPAVGDPYNSPLHF. The CDR3, as DNA: TGTGCCAGCACCCCTTCTCCGGCGGTGGGTGACCCCTATAATTCACCCCTCCACTTT. The chain couples TRBV12-3 or TRBV12-4 to TRBJ1-6, with D unclear. V was pared by 7 bases and J by 2 bases, with 24 bases between. This CDR3 has 19 amino acids.

V gene TRBV14 combines with J gene TRBJ2-1; perhaps TRBD2 as D (5 bases). The CDR3 is made up of 16 amino acids. The V end lost 4 bases, the J end lost 0 bases, and 13 bases lay between the germline ends. Germline-derived CDR1 and CDR2 are SGHDN and FVKESK. In DNA, the CDR3 is TGTGCCAGCAGCCCCCCGGGGATCCCCTCCTACAATGAGCAGTTCTTC. Translating it yields CASSPPGIPSYNEQFF. The whole variable domain, filled in from reference TRBV14 and TRBJ2-1, reads EAGVTQFPSHSVIEKGQTVTLRCDPISGHDNLYWYRRVMGKEIKFLLHFVKESKQDESGMPNNRFLAERTGGTYSTLKVQPAELEDSGVYFCASSPPGIPSYNEQFFGPGTRLTVL.

The rearrangement links TRBV6-4 to TRBJ1-1, with D maybe TRBD1 (5 bases). V was trimmed by 10 bases and J by 4 bases, leaving 25 bases between them. The CDR3 length is 16 residues. CDR1 MRHNA and CDR2 SNTAGT come from the germline V gene. CDR3 DNA sequence: TGTGCCACCTTACCTCCGGGACGCCGAGGAGGCACTGAAGCTTTCTTT. Translation gives CATLPPGRRGGTEAFF.

This chain joins TRBV6-1 and TRBJ2-7; D perhaps matches TRBD2 (6 bases). V was pared by 6 bases and J by 1 base, with 13 bases between. The CDR3 length is 14 residues. CDR1 is MNHNS, CDR2 SASEGT, per germline. The CDR3 sequence: CASRDWAGSYEQYF. In DNA, the CDR3 is TGTGCCAGCAGGGATTGGGCGGGGTCCTACGAGCAGTACTTC.

This clonotype was detected many times. The chain is built from TRBV12-3 or TRBV12-4 and TRBJ2-1; the D is unclear. The CDR3 covers 16 residues. With 1 base removed from V and 3 bases from J, the gap between germline ends came to 13 bases. DNA for the CDR3: TGTGCCAGCAGTTTAGAAGACTCCCTGCGCTACAATGAGCAGTTCTTC. Translating gives CASSLEDSLRYNEQFF.

In this sample, this clonotype turned up a few times. V gene TRBV7-2 combines with J gene TRBJ2-5, with D unclear. The CDR3 covers 13 residues. V was clipped by 3 bases and J by 5 bases, with 10 bases between them. Germline V gene lookup returns CDR1 SGHTA and CDR2 FQGNSA. CDR3 sequence reads: CASSLLQLETQYF. The CDR3 DNA is TGTGCCAGCAGCTTGTTACAGCTCGAGACCCAGTACTTC.

The chain carries TRBV7-2 and TRBJ1-1; D unresolved. Trimming cost V 4 bases and J 5 bases, with 20 bases left between them. Per germline, CDR1 SGHTA and CDR2 FQGNSA. This CDR3 is 16 amino acids long. The CDR3 DNA reads TGTGCCAGCAGCTCCACACCTACAACTTCGGGAACTGAAGCTTTCTTT. Amino acid sequence: CASSSTPTTSGTEAFF.

This clonotype has at least ten counts. The genes are TRBV12-3 or TRBV12-4 and TRBJ2-3, with D possibly matching TRBD1 (6 bases). Trimming left V 0 bases short and J 2 bases short, with 15 bases between. The CDR3 contains 17 residues. The DNA of the CDR3 is TGTGCCAGCAGTTTAGCTCACCGACAGGCTGACACAGATACGCAGTATTTT. Translated, it gives CASSLAHRQADTDTQYF.

This clonotype was counted only a few times. The chain joins TRBV7-9 to TRBJ2-7, with D possibly called TRBD1 or TRBD2 (5 bases each). The germline V gene has CDR1 SEHNR and CDR2 FQNEAQ (reference sequence). Trimming removed 3 bases from V and 6 bases from J, with 12 bases in between. CDR3 size: 13 residues. This CDR3 is CASSFGTPLEQYF. The CDR3, as DNA: TGTGCCAGCAGCTTTGGGACGCCTCTCGAGCAGTACTTC.

CDR3 sequence (DNA): TGTGCCAGCAAAATGACTGGGGCCAACGTCCTGACTTTC. Amino acids: CASKMTGANVLTF. The rearrangement joins TRBV12-3 or TRBV12-4 to TRBJ2-6; D ambiguous. The ends were cut back, 7 bases at V and 2 bases at J, with 6 bases in the middle. The CDR3 has 13 residues.

The chain uses TRBV12-3 or TRBV12-4 and TRBJ1-1, with D possibly being TRBD1 (6 bases). The CDR3 loop spans 14 amino acids. The V end was cut by 5 bases, the J end by 8 bases, with 18 bases between. CDR3 sequence reads: CASSPQTGPQEAFF. In DNA form, the CDR3 reads TGTGCCAGCAGTCCACAGACAGGACCTCAAGAAGCTTTCTTT.

The chain is built from TRBV7-2 and TRBJ2-1, with 7 bases lining up with TRBD2. The CDR3 totals 12 residues. Germline assignment: CDR1 SGHTA and CDR2 FQGNSA. With 4 bases clipped from V and 14 bases from J, the junction kept 8 bases outside the gene matches. CDR3 sequence: CASSSGGRAKFF. CDR3 bases: TGTGCCAGCAGCTCCGGGGGGAGGGCAAAGTTCTTC.

This clonotype was found a few times. The chain carries TRBV12-3 or TRBV12-4 and TRBJ2-7; D is unresolved. The germline V and J ends were trimmed by 5 bases and 3 bases, with 14 bases remaining between them. This CDR3 has 14 amino acids. CDR3 DNA: TGTGCCAGCAGTCTTCCAGGTTTAGGCTACGAGCAGTACTTC. This encodes CASSLPGLGYEQYF.

This clonotype occurred a few times. The rearrangement links TRBV3-1 to TRBJ2-7; no firm D call. Germline V gene data show CDR1 as LGHDT and CDR2 as YNNKEL (reference sequence). The CDR3 runs to 14 residues. V was pared by 1 base and J by 3 bases, with 10 bases between. CDR3 protein: CASSQVERYYEQYF. DNA for the CDR3: TGTGCCAGCAGCCAAGTTGAGCGTTACTACGAGCAGTACTTC.

CDR3 protein: CASSPIGTGGPDTQYF. In DNA form, the CDR3 reads TGTGCCAGCAGTCCTATCGGGACAGGGGGTCCAGATACGCAGTATTTT. V and J are TRBV12-3 or TRBV12-4 and TRBJ2-3, with 11 bases that match TRBD1. V lost 5 bases to trimming and J lost 4 bases; unmatched junction nucleotides: 8. There are 16 residues in the CDR3.

V usage is TRBV9 and J usage is TRBJ2-7, with D possibly matching TRBD2 (6 bases). The CDR3 runs 15 residues. In germline, CDR1 is SGDLS, CDR2 YYNGEE. V was cut by 0 bases and J by 4 bases, with 14 bases left in between. The CDR3 region is CASSVGASDLYEQYF. The CDR3 DNA sequence: TGTGCCAGCAGCGTAGGTGCTAGCGACTTATACGAGCAGTACTTC.